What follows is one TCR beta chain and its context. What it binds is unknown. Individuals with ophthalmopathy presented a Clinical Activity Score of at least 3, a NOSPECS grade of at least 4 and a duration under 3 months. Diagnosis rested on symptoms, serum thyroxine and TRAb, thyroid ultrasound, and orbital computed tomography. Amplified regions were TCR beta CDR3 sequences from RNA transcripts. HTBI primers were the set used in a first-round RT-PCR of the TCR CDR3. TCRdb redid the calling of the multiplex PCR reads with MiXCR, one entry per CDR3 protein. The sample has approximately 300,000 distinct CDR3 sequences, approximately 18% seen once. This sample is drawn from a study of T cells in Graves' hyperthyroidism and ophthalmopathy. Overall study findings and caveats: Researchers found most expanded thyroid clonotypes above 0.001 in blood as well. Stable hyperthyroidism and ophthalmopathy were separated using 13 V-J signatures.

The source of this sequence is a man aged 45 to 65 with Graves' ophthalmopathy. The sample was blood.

CDR3 DNA: TGTGCCAGCAGTCCGGGGACTAGCGGGGCCATCCAAGAGACCCAGTACTTC. Amino acid sequence: CASSPGTSGAIQETQYF. The rearrangement joins TRBV27 to TRBJ2-5; 13 bases map to TRBD2. Unmatched junction bases numbered 7, after V lost 5 bases and J lost 1 base. Germline V gene sequence: CDR1 MNHEY, CDR2 SMNVEV (reference sequence). This CDR3 is 17 amino acids long.